This TCR beta chain was sequenced during a study of shared clonotypes between healthy human individuals. About the study: CD4 naive and memory got three plates each, CD8 naive two, CD8 memory one. Study-level results: Shared clonotypes across all four donors exceeded non-shared ones in generation probability. Naive CD4 clonotypes overlapped across several donors at around 5%.

CD45RO-negative cells were positively selected for CCR7, leaving out terminally differentiated effector memory CD45RA+ cells. Profiled with immunoSEQ multiplex PCR; TCRdb holds only in-frame clones, not every one. The profile covers about 600,000 clones, with roughly 98% appearing a single time and 0.3% taken by the ten largest. V shed 7 bases and J shed 4 bases, with 7 bases lying between them. CDR1 SNHLY and CDR2 FYNNEI come from the germline V gene. The CDR3 runs to 11 residues. Of note for this clone: What it recognizes is unknown.

Material for sequencing was naive CD8+ T cells sorted from blood. The chain recombines TRBV2 with TRBJ1-1; the D gene is possibly TRBD1 (6 bases). The clonotype comes from a man between 25 and 39 years old in good health. The CDR3 spells CASKGGTEAFF. The CDR3 DNA sequence: TGTGCCAGCAAGGGGGGCACTGAAGCTTTCTTT.